These 21 T cell receptor beta chains were all obtained from the same sample, sequenced in a study of Ad26.COV2.S vaccination and SARS-CoV-2 variants. Only in-frame clones appear in the TCRdb table, and some are missing; sequencing was by immunoSEQ multiplex PCR. The data show roughly 320,000 clones, with 70% to 90% seen just once and less than 2% held by the top ten. The treatment denotes: 19 received Ad26.COV2.S at low or high dose, single or two shots; about 5 received placebo; per-sample allocation not given. Each sample was drawn 63 days after the first injection (of vaccine or placebo). The input for sequencing was peripheral blood, taken in a trial of Ad26.COV2.S vaccine versus placebo. All receptors derive from a person between 18 and 65 years old who received the Ad26.COV2.S COVID-19 vaccine or a placebo.

The V call is TRBV2, the J call TRBJ1-2; D is perhaps TRBD1 (5 bases). Per germline, CDR1 SNHLY and CDR2 FYNNEI. V was clipped by 3 bases and J by 2 bases, with 10 bases between them. CDR3 length: 14 amino acids. In DNA form, the CDR3 reads TGTGCCAGCAGTGATACGGGGGGAAACTATGGCTACACCTTC. As protein: CASSDTGGNYGYTF. The entire variable domain, with the rest obtained from reference TRBV2 and TRBJ1-2, is as follows: EPEVTQTPSHQVTQMGQEVILRCVPISNHLYFYWYRQILGQKVEFLVSFYNNEISEKSEIFDDQFSVERPDGSNFTLKIRSTKLEDSAMYFCASSDTGGNYGYTFGSGTRLTVV.

This clone was detected only once. The chain combines TRBV11-2 with TRBJ1-6; 10 bases align to TRBD1. J gave up 7 bases and V 5 bases, and 5 bases lay outside the gene matches. This CDR3 region has 15 residues. Germline values: CDR1 SGHAT, CDR2 FQNNGV. The CDR3 DNA reads as TGTGCCAGCAGCGCAGGACAGGGGGGAAATTCACCCCTCCACTTT. This sequence encodes CASSAGQGGNSPLHF. Based on the CDR3 plus reference TRBV11-2 and TRBJ1-6, the full variable domain is EAGVAQSPRYKIIEKRQSVAFWCNPISGHATLYWYQQILGQGPKLLIQFQNNGVVDDSQLPKDRFSAERLKGVDSTLKIQPAKLEDSAVYLCASSAGQGGNSPLHFGNGTRLTVT.

This sequence joins TRBV29-1 and TRBJ1-1, with no clear D. Trimming removed 3 bases at V and 2 bases at J, with 7 bases between. The CDR3 runs 12 residues. The V gene's germline CDR1 is SQVTM and CDR2 ANQGSEA. CDR3 coding DNA: TGCAGCGTTGATGGGCTAAACACTGAAGCTTTCTTT. It encodes CSVDGLNTEAFF.

The chain joins TRBV20-1 to TRBJ1-1; 7 nucleotides line up with TRBD1. Germline V gives CDR1 DFQATT, CDR2 SNEGSKA (reference sequence). This CDR3 has 13 amino acids. V shed 3 bases and J 3 bases; nucleotides not matched to a gene: 4. The DNA for the CDR3 is TGCAGTGCTAGTGAGGGACAGTACACTGAAGCTTTCTTT. Protein product: CSASEGQYTEAFF.

The chain carries TRBV9 and TRBJ1-1; 10 positions match TRBD1. From germline, CDR1 is SGDLS and CDR2 YYNGEE. V trimming: 3 bases; J trimming: 6 bases; junction bases outside the gene matches: 8. This CDR3 region has 15 residues. This CDR3 is CASSARTGGTSEAFF. The CDR3 nucleotides read TGTGCCAGCAGCGCACGGACAGGGGGAACCTCTGAAGCTTTCTTT.

This clone was found a few times. The CDR3 reads CASSSSGGVYNEQFF. The CDR3 DNA reads as TGTGCCAGCAGCTCTAGCGGGGGCGTCTACAATGAGCAGTTCTTC. The chain links TRBV11-2 to TRBJ2-1; TRBD2 agrees at 10 bases. The CDR3 spans 15 residues. With 4 bases clipped from V and 3 bases from J, the junction kept 3 bases outside the gene matches. Germline values: CDR1 SGHAT, CDR2 FQNNGV. The variable domain in full, with the rest retrieved from reference TRBV11-2 and TRBJ2-1, is EAGVAQSPRYKIIEKRQSVAFWCNPISGHATLYWYQQILGQGPKLLIQFQNNGVVDDSQLPKDRFSAERLKGVDSTLKIQPAKLEDSAVYLCASSSSGGVYNEQFFGPGTRLTVL.

The rearrangement links TRBV7-9 to TRBJ2-5; possibly TRBD2 for D (5 bases). Per the germline V gene, CDR1 is SEHNR and CDR2 is FQNEAQ (reference sequence). The V end lost 8 bases, the J end lost 1 base, and 14 bases lay between the germline ends. The CDR3 length is 14 residues. CDR3 protein: CASEVRGFQETQYF. The DNA for the CDR3 is TGTGCCAGCGAGGTCCGAGGGTTCCAAGAGACCCAGTACTTC.

This CDR3 is CASSPAGTANTGELFF. In nucleotides, the CDR3 is TGTGCCAGCAGTCCCGCCGGGACAGCGAACACCGGGGAGCTGTTTTTT. This sequence joins TRBV27 and TRBJ2-2, with 7 bases lining up with TRBD1. The CDR3 runs to 16 residues. J was trimmed by 0 bases and V by 5 bases; bases with no gene match: 6. CDR1 is MNHEY and CDR2 is SMNVEV in the germline V gene (reference sequence).

The chain links TRBV27 to TRBJ1-5; D call uncertain. Germline V gene data show CDR1 as MNHEY and CDR2 as SMNVEV (reference sequence). The CDR3 consists of 13 residues. V was cut by 3 bases and J by 9 bases, with 12 bases left in between. The CDR3 coding sequence is TGTGCCAGCAGTTTTGACGGGTATCGGCCCCAGCATTTT. Translated: CASSFDGYRPQHF.

The chain uses TRBV10-3 and TRBJ1-2, with no clear D. This CDR3 region has 17 residues. The V end lost 4 bases, the J end lost 2 bases, and 20 bases lay between the germline ends. CDR1 is ENHRY, CDR2 SYGVKD, per germline. The CDR3, as DNA: TGTGCCATCAGTGCCCCCAAGGCGATCGAAGCGAACTATGGCTACACCTTC. This encodes CAISAPKAIEANYGYTF.

V is TRBV6-6 and J is TRBJ1-6; D unresolved. The CDR3 is made up of 15 amino acids. The germline CDR1 and CDR2 sequences are MNHNY and SVGAGI (reference sequence). The V end lost 5 bases, the J end lost 7 bases, and 15 bases lay between the germline ends. The CDR3 DNA reads TGTGCCAGCAGTCCGTCTCCACAGCCCAATTCACCCCTCCACTTT. This translates into CASSPSPQPNSPLHF.

The rearrangement joins TRBV7-3 to TRBJ2-3, with D perhaps matching TRBD1 or TRBD2 (5 bases each). Trimming shortened V by 7 bases and J by 0 bases, and 14 bases separated the two germline ends. CDR3 length: 15 amino acids. Germline-derived CDR1 and CDR2 are SGHTA and FQGTGA. The CDR3 DNA reads as TGTGCCAGCACCCCAGGGACCTTTAGCACAGATACGCAGTATTTT. Translation: CASTPGTFSTDTQYF. The variable domain in full, completed from reference TRBV7-3 and TRBJ2-3, reads GAGVSQTPSNKVTEKGKYVELRCDPISGHTALYWYRQSLGQGPEFLIYFQGTGAADDSGLPNDRFFAVRPEGSVSTLKIQRTERGDSAVYLCASTPGTFSTDTQYFGPGTRLTVL.

The CDR3 sequence is CAWSRDRGGRETQYF. In nucleotides, the CDR3 is TGTGCCTGGAGTCGGGACAGGGGAGGGCGAGAGACCCAGTACTTC. The chain links TRBV30 to TRBJ2-5; 10 bases fit TRBD1. The CDR3 totals 15 residues. Germline lookup yields CDR1 GTSNPN and CDR2 SVGIG (reference sequence). The ends lost 2 bases at V and 4 bases at J; junction bases unmatched: 7. The whole variable domain, remainder taken from reference TRBV30 and TRBJ2-5, is SQTIHQWPATLVQPVGSPLSLECTVEGTSNPNLYWYRQAAGRGLQLLFYSVGIGQISSEVPQNLSASRPQDRQFILSSKKLLLSDSGFYLCAWSRDRGGRETQYFGPGTRLLVL.

There are a few counts of this clone. This chain joins TRBV15 and TRBJ2-6, with D possibly TRBD1 on 6 matching bases. V lost 2 bases and J lost 0, with 14 bases in between. The germline CDR1 and CDR2 sequences are LNHNV and YYDKDF (reference sequence). The CDR3 is 18 amino acids. The CDR3 spells CATSRPPGHGSGANVLTF. The CDR3 DNA follows: TGTGCCACCAGCAGACCCCCGGGACATGGCTCTGGGGCCAACGTCCTGACTTTC.

This sequence joins TRBV5-1 and TRBJ1-4; D possibly corresponds to TRBD1 (5 bases). CDR3 length: 15 residues. Trimming took 3 bases from V and 8 from J, leaving 17 bases between them. CDR1 and CDR2 (germline): SGHRS, YFSETQ. In DNA, the CDR3 is TGCGCCAGCAGCTCAACCCCAGGGCGCGGCGAAAAACTGTTTTTT. This codes for CASSSTPGRGEKLFF.

This clone came up once. The V gene is TRBV9, the J gene TRBJ1-4; 9 nucleotides match TRBD1. Germline values: CDR1 SGDLS, CDR2 YYNGEE. The CDR3 contains 16 residues. V shed 4 bases, J shed 7 bases, and the junction held 11 bases outside the gene matches. The CDR3 loop reads CASSSGTGRVGEKLFF. CDR3 sequence (DNA): TGTGCCAGCAGCTCCGGGACAGGGAGGGTAGGTGAAAAACTGTTTTTT.

The rearrangement uses TRBV9 and TRBJ1-4, with unresolved D. Germline assignment: CDR1 SGDLS and CDR2 YYNGEE. This CDR3 spans 16 amino acids. V lost 4 bases and J lost 0, with 13 bases in between. The CDR3 DNA is TGTGCCAGCAGCTACGGCCCCCTCCCAACTAATGAAAAACTGTTTTTT. Translation gives CASSYGPLPTNEKLFF.

The chain recombines TRBV6-5 with TRBJ2-5, with TRBD1 as a possible D gene (5 bases). The CDR3 extends over 15 amino acids. The germline V gene encodes CDR1 MNHEY and CDR2 SVGAGI. The V end was cut by 0 bases, the J end by 4 bases, with 12 bases between. CDR3 loop: CASSYSWGRGETQYF. The CDR3 DNA reads TGTGCCAGCAGTTACTCCTGGGGAAGGGGAGAGACCCAGTACTTC.

The chain links TRBV3-1 (or the pseudogene TRBV3-2) to TRBJ1-2; D perhaps matches TRBD1 (6 bases). This CDR3 is built from 15 residues. CDR1 is LGHDT and CDR2 is YNNKEL in the germline V gene (reference sequence). The V end was cut by 5 bases, the J end by 5 bases, with 18 bases between. In DNA form, the CDR3 reads TGTGCCAGCAGCTCCGGACAGCCCGGGGATTATGGCTACACCTTC. Protein product: CASSSGQPGDYGYTF.

The chain links TRBV6-2 or TRBV6-3 to TRBJ1-2; no clear D gene. Looked up from germline, CDR1 is MNHEY and CDR2 is SVGEGT. The CDR3 spans 14 residues. Trimming stripped 6 bases from V and 6 bases from J, with 17 bases between. The CDR3 loop reads CASSKGRLRNGYTF. The CDR3 coding sequence is TGTGCCAGCAGCAAGGGCAGACTACGAAATGGCTACACCTTC.

V and J are TRBV5-4 and TRBJ1-1; possibly TRBD1 for D (6 bases). This CDR3 comprises 15 residues. Deletions cut 4 bases from V and 6 bases from J, with 19 bases between. Per the germline V gene, CDR1 is SGHNT and CDR2 is YYREEE (reference sequence). The chain's CDR3 is CASSRGAGVGSEAFF. In DNA form, the CDR3 reads TGTGCCAGCAGCCGGGGGGCCGGGGTGGGATCTGAAGCTTTCTTT.